These 25 T cell receptor beta chains came from one sample sequenced in a study of T cell changes during pregnancy in multiple sclerosis. The table came from immunoSEQ multiplex PCR; TCRdb's copy has only in-frame clones and leaves some out. The data hold tens of thousands of clones, with approximately 92% observed a single time. The sequenced sample was CD8+ T cells from peripheral blood mononuclear cells, obtained in the third trimester of pregnancy. The receptors originated from a female donor in good health, enrolled as a control in a pregnancy study.

The chain uses TRBV27 and TRBJ2-5; D perhaps matches TRBD1 (6 bases). V was cut by 5 bases and J by 5 bases, with 12 bases left in between. Germline CDR1 and CDR2: MNHEY and SMNVEV (reference sequence). This CDR3 region has 13 residues. The CDR3 reads CASSLGQMETQYF. The CDR3 nucleotides read TGTGCCAGCAGTCTAGGACAGATGGAGACCCAGTACTTC.

This chain connects TRBV4-3 to TRBJ1-1, with 8 bases matching TRBD1. The CDR3 sequence is 15 residues long. With V trimmed by 0 bases and J by 0 bases, 0 bases remained unmatched. Looked up from germline, CDR1 is LGHNA and CDR2 is YSLEER. The CDR3 DNA follows: TGCGCCAGCAGCCAAGACAGGGGGCTGAACACTGAAGCTTTCTTT. This codes for CASSQDRGLNTEAFF.

V is TRBV4-1 and J is TRBJ2-3, with TRBD2 identical over 8 bases. The CDR3 extends over 18 amino acids. V lost 0 bases to trimming and J lost 4 bases; unmatched junction nucleotides: 12. Germline V gene lookup returns CDR1 MGHRA and CDR2 YSYEKL. CDR3 in amino acids: CASSQDWPAGDVSDTQYF. The DNA of the CDR3 is TGCGCCAGCAGCCAAGATTGGCCAGCGGGGGACGTTTCAGATACGCAGTATTTT.

The chain uses TRBV14 and TRBJ2-7, with a weak D call TRBD2 (6 bases). Germline CDR1 SGHDN, CDR2 FVKESK. The CDR3 length is 13 residues. V was shortened by 2 bases and J by 5 bases, with 10 bases between the two germline ends. The CDR3 region is CASSQTPSDEQYF. The CDR3 nucleotides are TGTGCCAGCAGCCAAACACCTAGCGACGAGCAGTACTTC.

This chain uses TRBV6-5 with TRBJ2-7, with a possible D match to TRBD1 (6 bases). CDR3 size: 13 residues. Trimming left V 2 bases short and J 7 bases short, with 12 bases between. Germline V lookup: CDR1 MNHEY, CDR2 SVGAGI. CDR3 sequence: CASSYGQGLEQYF. CDR3 sequence (DNA): TGTGCCAGCAGTTACGGGCAGGGGCTGGAGCAGTACTTC.

The genes are TRBV4-1 and TRBJ1-2; no definite D call. Germline assignment: CDR1 MGHRA and CDR2 YSYEKL. The V end was cut by 1 base, the J end by 8 bases, with 8 bases between. This CDR3 region has 12 residues. The DNA for the CDR3 is TGCGCCAGCAGCCAAGGTCTCTCCGGCTACACCTTC. Translation gives CASSQGLSGYTF.

The V call is TRBV4-1, the J call TRBJ2-1, with unresolved D. The CDR3 covers 16 residues. Germline V lookup: CDR1 MGHRA, CDR2 YSYEKL. Trimming shortened V by 0 bases and J by 0 bases, and 9 bases separated the two germline ends. The chain's CDR3 is CASSQDPPGSYNEQFF. As DNA, the CDR3 is TGCGCCAGCAGCCAAGACCCCCCGGGCTCCTACAATGAGCAGTTCTTC.

V gene TRBV7-9 combines with J gene TRBJ2-6; D remains ambiguous. V gave up 4 bases and J gave up 2 bases, with 6 bases separating them. Germline CDR1 reads SEHNR; CDR2 reads FQNEAQ (reference sequence). The CDR3 is 14 residues long. The CDR3 sequence is CASSSVTGANVLTF. CDR3 in DNA: TGTGCCAGCAGCTCCGTTACTGGGGCCAACGTCCTGACTTTC.

The chain has TRBV9 and TRBJ2-3; D is unresolved. Germline lookup yields CDR1 SGDLS and CDR2 YYNGEE. The CDR3 is 14 residues long. The germline V and J ends were trimmed by 0 bases and 1 base, with 6 bases remaining between them. CDR3 in amino acids: CASSVGEGTDTQYF. The DNA for the CDR3 is TGTGCCAGCAGCGTAGGCGAAGGCACAGATACGCAGTATTTT.

The gene calls are TRBV6-5 and TRBJ1-6; D perhaps matches TRBD1 (5 bases). Trimming shortened V by 2 bases and J by 6 bases, and 14 bases separated the two germline ends. The CDR3 loop spans 16 amino acids. CDR1 and CDR2 (germline): MNHEY, SVGAGI. The CDR3 sequence: CASSYVVGGSNSPLHF. Here the CDR3 DNA reads TGTGCCAGCAGTTACGTCGTCGGGGGGTCTAATTCACCCCTCCACTTT.

This chain connects TRBV27 to TRBJ2-2; D unresolved. This CDR3 region has 12 residues. V lost 6 bases and J lost 2, with 4 bases in between. Germline loops: CDR1 MNHEY, CDR2 SMNVEV (reference sequence). The CDR3 loop is CASSLNTGELFF. In nucleotides, the CDR3 is TGTGCCAGCAGCCTTAACACCGGGGAGCTGTTTTTT.

This rearrangement joins TRBV5-5 to TRBJ1-1, with 10 positions matching TRBD1. V lost 4 bases to trimming and J lost 6 bases; unmatched junction nucleotides: 6. This CDR3 is built from 14 residues. In germline, CDR1 is SGHKS, CDR2 YYEKEE (reference sequence). The CDR3 here is CASSRDRGFPEAFF. The DNA of the CDR3 is TGTGCCAGCAGCCGGGACAGGGGTTTCCCTGAAGCTTTCTTT. The variable domain in full, with the rest retrieved from reference TRBV5-5 and TRBJ1-1, is DAGVTQSPTHLIKTRGQQVTLRCSPISGHKSVSWYQQVLGQGPQFIFQYYEKEERGRGNFPDRFSARQFPNYSSELNVNALLLGDSALYLCASSRDRGFPEAFFGQGTRLTVV.

The chain links TRBV15 to TRBJ2-2; 7 nucleotides agree with TRBD1. Losses at the gene ends were 0 bases for V and 0 bases for J; bases not matched to a gene: 10. From germline, CDR1 is LNHNV and CDR2 YYDKDF (reference sequence). The CDR3 totals 19 residues. The DNA of the CDR3 is TGTGCCACCAGCAGAGATATTGGGACAGCTACCTCGAACACCGGGGAGCTGTTTTTT. Protein: CATSRDIGTATSNTGELFF.

In its sample, this clone was seen a few times. The chain carries TRBV6-4 and TRBJ2-3, with 11 positions matching TRBD2. CDR3 length equals 17 residues. Germline CDR1 MRHNA, CDR2 SNTAGT. Trimming took 0 bases from V and 0 from J; bases not matched to a gene: 2. CDR3 region: CASSDSSGGASTDTQYF. For the CDR3, the DNA is TGTGCCAGCAGTGACTCTAGCGGGGGGGCTAGCACAGATACGCAGTATTTT.

The gene calls are TRBV4-1 and TRBJ2-1; D might be TRBD1 (6 bases). CDR1 is MGHRA and CDR2 is YSYEKL in the germline V gene. V gave up 5 bases and J gave up 6 bases, with 11 bases separating them. The CDR3 has 13 residues. CDR3 amino acids: CASSSQGSNEQFF. CDR3 in DNA: TGCGCCAGCAGCTCACAGGGATCCAATGAGCAGTTCTTC.

A single count supports this clone. Here the CDR3 reads CASSLVEGSDYGYTF. The CDR3 coding sequence is TGTGCCAGCAGCTTAGTAGAGGGATCGGACTATGGCTACACCTTC. The rearrangement joins TRBV7-2 to TRBJ1-2; D gene unclear. The length of the CDR3 is 15 residues. V lost 1 base to trimming and J lost 3 bases, with 12 bases between them. From germline, CDR1 is SGHTA and CDR2 FQGNSA.

The chain has TRBV5-1 and TRBJ1-1; D gene unclear. Trimming removed 3 bases from V and 1 base from J, with 10 bases in between. In germline, CDR1 is SGHRS, CDR2 YFSETQ. CDR3 length: 14 residues. CDR3 nucleotide sequence: TGCGCCAGCAGCTCAGGCCTCCCGAACACTGAAGCTTTCTTT. It yields the protein CASSSGLPNTEAFF.

The rearrangement links TRBV27 to TRBJ1-2, with 7 bases that match TRBD1. Per the germline V gene, CDR1 is MNHEY and CDR2 is SMNVEV (reference sequence). The CDR3 runs to 14 residues. V was pared by 6 bases and J by 3 bases, with 7 bases of the junction left unmatched. The CDR3 region has the DNA TGTGCCAGCAGAACCGGGACAGCGGACTATGGCTACACCTTC. This sequence encodes CASRTGTADYGYTF.

This chain connects TRBV19 to TRBJ2-1; a possible D gene is TRBD1 (6 bases). V gave up 5 bases and J gave up 1 base, with 12 bases separating them. Germline V gene sequence: CDR1 LNHDA, CDR2 SQIVND (reference sequence). The length of the CDR3 is 15 residues. The CDR3 sequence: CASSPDRTSYNEQFF. CDR3 in DNA: TGTGCCAGTAGTCCTGACAGGACTTCCTACAATGAGCAGTTCTTC.

The chain uses TRBV5-5 and TRBJ1-6; D remains unclear. V lost 2 bases and J lost 0, with 6 bases in between. Germline V lookup: CDR1 SGHKS, CDR2 YYEKEE (reference sequence). This CDR3 is built from 15 residues. As DNA, the CDR3 is TGTGCCAGCAGCTTTTGGAGCTCCTATAATTCACCCCTCCACTTT. Translated: CASSFWSSYNSPLHF.

The gene calls are TRBV9 and TRBJ1-4; D uncertain. The CDR3 sequence is 12 residues long. Germline V gene sequence: CDR1 SGDLS, CDR2 YYNGEE. With 5 bases removed from V and 4 bases from J, the gap between germline ends came to 6 bases. CDR3 sequence: CASSANNEKLFF. The CDR3 DNA sequence: TGTGCCAGCAGTGCTAATAATGAAAAACTGTTTTTT.

The rearrangement joins TRBV4-3 to TRBJ1-4, with D perhaps matching TRBD1 (5 bases). V was clipped by 4 bases and J by 7 bases, with 19 bases between them. CDR3 size: 16 residues. The germline CDR1 and CDR2 sequences are LGHNA and YSLEER. CDR3 DNA sequence: TGCGCCAGCAGCCGACTCGCCTCGCAGGGAGGTGAAAAACTGTTTTTT. Translating it yields CASSRLASQGGEKLFF.

The table lists this clone with a count of one. The chain combines TRBV29-1 with TRBJ1-1; 8 bases are a match to TRBD1. Germline CDR1 is SQVTM and CDR2 is ANQGSEA. The CDR3 length is 17 residues. V trimming: 1 base; J trimming: 4 bases; junction bases outside the gene matches: 14. This chain's CDR3 is CSVEGSQSTGGPTEAFF. CDR3 DNA sequence: TGCAGCGTTGAAGGATCCCAGAGTACAGGGGGTCCCACTGAAGCTTTCTTT.

This chain uses TRBV4-2 with TRBJ2-3; 8 bases are a match to TRBD2. Germline loops: CDR1 LGHNA, CDR2 YNFKEQ. The CDR3 totals 15 residues. Trimming removed 2 bases from V and 6 bases from J; junction bases left unmatched: 7. The CDR3 region has the DNA TGTGCCAGCAGCCAAACGCGGGGGGCAGGGGATACGCAGTATTTT. Its protein product is CASSQTRGAGDTQYF.

The rearrangement uses TRBV27 and TRBJ1-1, with D possibly matching TRBD1 (5 bases). Trimming stripped 10 bases from V and 1 base from J, with 16 bases between. Germline V gene data show CDR1 as MNHEY and CDR2 as SMNVEV (reference sequence). The CDR3 spans 14 residues. The CDR3 is CAIRQTVSNTEAFF. For the CDR3, the DNA is TGTGCCATCAGACAGACAGTTTCGAACACTGAAGCTTTCTTT.